A selection of T cell receptor beta chains follows, all from one sample in a study of CD4+ T cells in melanoma. This table comes from immunoSEQ multiplex PCR, and its TCRdb copy is limited to in-frame clones, with some not included. The sample lists about 13,000 clones, around 72% seen once, with 18% in the top ten. The sample was cells from a culture (not recorded whether cultured in vitro). The receptor source for this set is a human donor with melanoma. Both conserved end residues are part of each CDR3. A D gene is named only where the DNA matches it firmly. Size is stated for part of the rows, as once, few or many counts, or as a class when the clone is expanded.

CDR3aa	CDR3nt	d_gene	j_gene	abundance	v_gene	len
CASSFLRADTQYF	TGTGCCAGCAGCTTCCTGAGGGCAGATACGCAGTATTTT	-	TRBJ2-3	-	TRBV5-6	13
CASIPQGGLSNQPQHF	TGTGCCAGCATCCCACAGGGGGGTCTGAGCAATCAGCCCCAGCATTTT	TRBD1	TRBJ1-5	-	TRBV28	16
CAWSALGQTDTGELFF	TGTGCCTGGAGTGCCCTAGGACAGACGGACACCGGGGAGCTGTTTTTT	-	TRBJ2-2	few	TRBV30	16
CASSRSGASTDTQYF	TGCGCCAGCAGCCGAAGCGGGGCTAGCACAGATACGCAGTATTTT	TRBD2	TRBJ2-3	-	TRBV5-1	15
CASSSVPPKKLFF	TGTGCCAGCAGTTCGGTACCTCCGAAAAAACTGTTTTTT	-	TRBJ1-4	-	TRBV6-5	13
CASSLSLGTGELFF	TGTGCTAGCAGCTTAAGTTTGGGAACCGGGGAGCTGTTTTTT	-	TRBJ2-2	-	TRBV7-7	14
CASSGTRLKGETQYF	TGTGCCAGCAGTGGTACTCGACTAAAGGGAGAGACCCAGTACTTC	-	TRBJ2-5	-	TRBV27	15
CASRPSSGGRTEAFF	TGTGCCAGCAGGCCTTCTTCCGGCGGGAGAACTGAAGCTTTCTTT	-	TRBJ1-1	few	TRBV27	15
CASSLGGAPNYGYTF	TGTGCCAGCAGCTTAGGGGGGGCGCCGAACTATGGCTACACCTTC	-	TRBJ1-2	-	TRBV5-4	15
CASSQGTGRHNYGYTF	TGTGCCAGCTCACAAGGGACAGGGCGGCATAACTATGGCTACACCTTC	TRBD1	TRBJ1-2	-	TRBV18	16
CASSGPGTSSSEQFF	TGTGCCAGCAGCGGACCGGGGACTAGCTCTTCCGAGCAGTTCTTC	TRBD2	TRBJ2-1	-	TRBV5-4	15
CASSYGRLAEAFF	TGTGCCAGCAGTTACGGTAGGTTGGCTGAAGCTTTCTTT	-	TRBJ1-1	-	TRBV6-5	13
CASSYSTGGEKLFF	TGTGCCAGCAGTTACTCGACAGGGGGTGAAAAACTGTTTTTT	TRBD1	TRBJ1-4	-	TRBV6-6	14
CASSVEGDHGYTF	TGTGCCAGCAGCGTAGAGGGGGATCATGGCTACACCTTC	-	TRBJ1-2	few	TRBV9	13
CASSYSFGRSYNEQFF	TGTGCCAGCAGTTACTCCTTCGGACGCTCCTACAATGAGCAGTTCTTC	-	TRBJ2-1	few	TRBV6-5	16
CASSLQGVQGETQYF	TGCGCCAGCAGCTTACAAGGTGTCCAGGGAGAGACCCAGTACTTC	-	TRBJ2-5	-	TRBV5-1	15
CASSLGPASGNTIYF	TGTGCCAGCAGCTTGGGGCCAGCCTCTGGAAACACCATATATTTT	-	TRBJ1-3	-	TRBV5-4	15
CASSFRGSNQPQHF	TGTGCCAGCAGCTTTCGGGGTAGCAATCAGCCCCAGCATTTT	-	TRBJ1-5	few	TRBV7-8	14
CASSLASGTSGLVEQFF	TGTGCCAGCAGCTTAGCCTCCGGGACTAGCGGGTTGGTTGAGCAGTTCTTC	TRBD2	TRBJ2-1	once	TRBV7-2	17
CASSRGGLAHEQFF	TGCGCCAGCAGCCGAGGGGGACTAGCCCATGAGCAGTTCTTC	TRBD2	TRBJ2-1	-	TRBV4-1	14
CAWRLAGGSDTQYF	TGTGCCTGGCGACTAGCGGGGGGATCAGATACGCAGTATTTT	TRBD2	TRBJ2-3	-	TRBV30	14
CASSQDRRQGFDGYTF	TGCGCCAGCAGCCAAGATCGACGCCAGGGTTTCGATGGCTACACCTTC	-	TRBJ1-2	-	TRBV4-1	16
CASSLDWDEQFF	TGTGCCAGCAGCCTGGACTGGGATGAGCAGTTCTTC	-	TRBJ2-1	-	TRBV7-9	12
CAWSIPGLRDEQYF	TGTGCCTGGAGTATACCGGGACTACGGGACGAGCAGTACTTC	TRBD2	TRBJ2-7	-	TRBV30	14
CASGTNYGYTF	TGTGCCAGCGGAACTAACTATGGCTACACCTTC	-	TRBJ1-2	-	TRBV7-9	11
CASSVGAGIRGQPQHF	TGTGCCAGCAGCGTAGGAGCAGGGATTAGAGGTCAGCCCCAGCATTTT	-	TRBJ1-5	few	TRBV9	16
CASSLELGQHTEAFF	TGCGCCAGCAGCTTGGAACTGGGACAACACACTGAAGCTTTCTTT	-	TRBJ1-1	-	TRBV5-1	15
CASSGTGTGVEKLFF	TGCGCCAGCAGTGGAACCGGGACAGGGGTGGAAAAACTGTTTTTT	TRBD1	TRBJ1-4	-	TRBV10-2	15
CASSMNNRVDEKLFF	TGTGCCAGTAGTATGAATAACAGGGTCGATGAAAAACTGTTTTTT	-	TRBJ1-4	-	TRBV19	15
CASSYGQAPNYGYTF	TGCGCCAGCAGTTACGGACAGGCCCCTAACTATGGCTACACCTTC	TRBD1	TRBJ1-2	-	TRBV5-1	15
CASSPGIGETQYF	TGTGCCAGCTCACCCGGAATTGGGGAGACCCAGTACTTC	-	TRBJ2-5	-	TRBV18	13
CATSRDAGQETQYF	TGTGCCACCAGCAGAGATGCGGGGCAAGAGACCCAGTACTTC	-	TRBJ2-5	-	TRBV15	14
CASSSGVVTDTQYF	TGCGCCAGCAGCTCGGGGGTGGTCACAGATACGCAGTATTTT	-	TRBJ2-3	-	TRBV5-1	14